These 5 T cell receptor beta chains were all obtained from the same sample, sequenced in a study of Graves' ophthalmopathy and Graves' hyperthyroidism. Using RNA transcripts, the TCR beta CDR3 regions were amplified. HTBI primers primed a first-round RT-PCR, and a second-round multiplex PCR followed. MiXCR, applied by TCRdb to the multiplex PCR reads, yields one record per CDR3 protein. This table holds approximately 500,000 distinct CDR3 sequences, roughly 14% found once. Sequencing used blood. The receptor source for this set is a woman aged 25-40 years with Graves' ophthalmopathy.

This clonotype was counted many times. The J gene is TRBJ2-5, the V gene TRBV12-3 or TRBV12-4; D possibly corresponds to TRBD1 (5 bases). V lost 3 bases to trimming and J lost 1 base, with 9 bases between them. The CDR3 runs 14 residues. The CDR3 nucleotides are TGTGCCAGCAGTTTTGACAGTGCCCAAGAGACCCAGTACTTC. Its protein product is CASSFDSAQETQYF.

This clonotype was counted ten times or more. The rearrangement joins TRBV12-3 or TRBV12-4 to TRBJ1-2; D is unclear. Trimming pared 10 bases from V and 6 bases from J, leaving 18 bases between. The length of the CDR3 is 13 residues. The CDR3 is CATSLQIGNGYTF. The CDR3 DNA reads TGTGCCACCTCTCTACAGATAGGAAATGGCTACACCTTC.

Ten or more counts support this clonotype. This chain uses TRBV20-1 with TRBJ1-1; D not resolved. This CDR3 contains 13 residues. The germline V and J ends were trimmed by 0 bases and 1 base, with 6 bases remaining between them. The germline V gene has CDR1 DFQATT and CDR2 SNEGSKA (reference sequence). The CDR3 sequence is CSARDFRNTEAFF. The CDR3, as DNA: TGCAGTGCTAGAGATTTCCGGAACACTGAAGCTTTCTTT.

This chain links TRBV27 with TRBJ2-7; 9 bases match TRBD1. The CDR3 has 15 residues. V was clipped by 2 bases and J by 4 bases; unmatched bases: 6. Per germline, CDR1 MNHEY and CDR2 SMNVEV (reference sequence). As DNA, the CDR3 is TGTGCCAGCAGTTTAATCGGGACAGGGAGGTACGAGCAGTACTTC. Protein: CASSLIGTGRYEQYF.

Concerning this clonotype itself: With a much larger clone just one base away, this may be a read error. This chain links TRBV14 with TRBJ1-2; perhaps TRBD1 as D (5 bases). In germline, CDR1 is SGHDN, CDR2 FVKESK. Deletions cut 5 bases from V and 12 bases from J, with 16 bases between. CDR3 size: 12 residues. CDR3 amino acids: CASSGSVWGDTF. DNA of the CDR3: TGTGCCAGCAGCGGGTCCGTCTGGGGCGACACCTTC.